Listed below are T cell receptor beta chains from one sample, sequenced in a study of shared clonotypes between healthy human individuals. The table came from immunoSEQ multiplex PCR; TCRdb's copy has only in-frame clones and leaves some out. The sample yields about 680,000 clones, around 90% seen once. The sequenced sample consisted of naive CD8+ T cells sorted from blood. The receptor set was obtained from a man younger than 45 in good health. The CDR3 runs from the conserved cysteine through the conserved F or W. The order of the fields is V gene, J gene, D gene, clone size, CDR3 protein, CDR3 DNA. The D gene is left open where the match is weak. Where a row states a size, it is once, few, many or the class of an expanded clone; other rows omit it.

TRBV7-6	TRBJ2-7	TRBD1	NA	CASTNKGDRDGLSEQYF	TGTGCCAGCACAAATAAAGGGGACAGGGATGGGTTGTCCGAGCAGTACTTC
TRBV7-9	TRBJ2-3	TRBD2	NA	CASSPTSGGSTDTQYF	TGTGCCAGCAGCCCAACTAGCGGGGGCAGCACAGATACGCAGTATTTT
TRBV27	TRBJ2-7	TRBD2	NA	CASSAITTSGATYEQYF	TGTGCCAGCAGTGCAATAACGACTAGCGGAGCTACCTACGAGCAGTACTTC
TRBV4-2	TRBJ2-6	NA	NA	CASSQEPSGANVLTF	TGTGCCAGCAGCCAAGAACCCTCTGGGGCCAACGTCCTGACTTTC
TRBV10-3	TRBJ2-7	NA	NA	CAAGLYYEQYF	TGTGCCGCCGGGCTCTATTACGAGCAGTACTTC
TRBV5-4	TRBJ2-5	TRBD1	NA	CASSSGDSQETQYF	TGTGCCAGCAGCTCAGGGGACAGCCAAGAGACCCAGTACTTC
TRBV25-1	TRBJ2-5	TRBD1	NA	CASSEQDRGGIQETQYF	TGTGCCAGCAGTGAACAGGACAGGGGAGGTATCCAAGAGACCCAGTACTTC
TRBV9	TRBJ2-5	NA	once	CASSGLEETQYF	TGTGCCAGCAGCGGGCTAGAGGAGACCCAGTACTTC
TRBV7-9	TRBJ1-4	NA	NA	CASSQRGLGNTNEKLFF	TGTGCCAGCAGCCAGCGGGGGTTGGGAAATACTAATGAAAAACTGTTTTTT
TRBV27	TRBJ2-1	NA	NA	CASSLSPPSPNEQFF	TGTGCCAGCAGTTTATCCCCACCGTCTCCGAATGAGCAGTTCTTC
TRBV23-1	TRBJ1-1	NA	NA	CASSQWWIEAFF	TGCGCCAGCAGTCAATGGTGGATTGAAGCTTTCTTT
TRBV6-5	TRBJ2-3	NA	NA	CASSYLAGSTDTQYF	TGTGCCAGCAGTTACCTCGCGGGGAGCACAGATACGCAGTATTTT
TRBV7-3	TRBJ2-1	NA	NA	CASSSGNEQFF	TGTGCCAGCAGCTCAGGCAATGAGCAGTTCTTC
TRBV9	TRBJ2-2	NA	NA	CASSVGGGSQVSDTGELFF	TGTGCCAGCAGCGTAGGTGGGGGGAGTCAGGTGAGCGACACCGGGGAGCTGTTTTTT
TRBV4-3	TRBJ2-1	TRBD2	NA	CASSQEGLGSYNEQFF	TGCGCCAGCAGCCAAGAGGGACTAGGTTCTTACAATGAGCAGTTCTTC